The 26 T cell receptor beta chains reported below all come from one sample, sequenced in a study of cytomegalovirus exposure and HLA in healthy donors. Here immunoSEQ multiplex PCR was the method, and the copy in TCRdb shows in-frame clones only, minus some. The table lists 210,000 or so clones, around 88% of them singletons. What was sequenced was PBMCs. Source of these receptors: a woman between 18 and 30 years old in good health and CMV-seronegative.

A remark on this clone: At the DNA level, this CDR3 is encoded by other sequences in the same sample as well. The CDR3 region has the DNA TGCGCCAGCAGCTTGGGACAGGGCAATGAAAAACTGTTTTTT. Amino acids: CASSLGQGNEKLFF. The chain links TRBV5-1 to TRBJ1-4, with TRBD1 identical over 7 bases. The ends lost 0 bases at V and 5 bases at J; junction bases unmatched: 1. CDR3 size: 14 residues. The germline V gene encodes CDR1 SGHRS and CDR2 YFSETQ.

This chain connects TRBV7-6 to TRBJ2-3; D unclear. Germline assignment: CDR1 SGHVS and CDR2 FNYEAQ. Between the trimmed V and J ends, which lost 5 bases and 0 bases, there was a span of 9 bases. The CDR3 totals 14 residues. CDR3 DNA: TGTGCCAGCAGCCCAAGCCGCAGCACAGATACGCAGTATTTT. It translates to CASSPSRSTDTQYF.

This clone is a singleton in its sample. The chain carries TRBV6-5 and TRBJ1-4; D gene uncertain. CDR1 is MNHEY and CDR2 is SVGAGI in the germline V gene. The CDR3 is 15 amino acids. Trimming pared 5 bases from V and 0 bases from J, leaving 10 bases between. The CDR3 bases are TGTGCCAGCAGTCCGGACGGGGCAACTAATGAAAAACTGTTTTTT. This encodes CASSPDGATNEKLFF.

The rearrangement uses TRBV27 and TRBJ1-1; 8 nucleotides line up with TRBD1. CDR3 size: 15 residues. The ends lost 5 bases at V and 4 bases at J; junction bases unmatched: 9. Germline-derived CDR1 and CDR2 are MNHEY and SMNVEV (reference sequence). DNA of the CDR3: TGTGCCAGCAGTGCATCCAGGGGGCGCGGCACTGAAGCTTTCTTT. It encodes CASSASRGRGTEAFF.

This clone has more than one count but fewer than ten. The chain couples TRBV15 to TRBJ2-3; 8 positions agree with TRBD1. The ends lost 3 bases at V and 1 base at J; junction bases unmatched: 3. Germline V gives CDR1 LNHNV, CDR2 YYDKDF (reference sequence). This CDR3 comprises 15 residues. DNA for the CDR3: TGTGCCACCAGCAGGGAGACAGGGGGCACAGATACGCAGTATTTT. Amino acids: CATSRETGGTDTQYF.

V gene TRBV29-1 combines with J gene TRBJ2-5, with 7 bases fitting TRBD1. The CDR3 is 14 residues long. The V gene end was trimmed by 3 bases and the J gene end by 1 base; junction bases not matched to a gene: 5. The germline gives CDR1 SQVTM, CDR2 ANQGSEA. The DNA of the CDR3 is TGCAGCGTTGACCGGGACAGCCTCCAAGAGACCCAGTACTTC. Protein: CSVDRDSLQETQYF. Supplemented by reference TRBV29-1 and TRBJ2-5, the full variable domain reads SAVISQKPSRDICQRGTSLTIQCQVDSQVTMMFWYRQQPGQSLTLIATANQGSEATYESGFVIDKFPISRPNLTFSTLTVSNMSPEDSSIYLCSVDRDSLQETQYFGPGTRLLVL.

V usage is TRBV7-9 and J usage is TRBJ2-3; D unresolved. CDR3 length: 13 amino acids. Germline V CDR1 and CDR2: SEHNR, FQNEAQ (reference sequence). Trimming removed 1 base from V and 2 bases from J, with 4 bases in between. The CDR3 reads CASSLDYTDTQYF. CDR3 bases: TGTGCCAGCAGCTTAGATTACACAGATACGCAGTATTTT.

This chain uses TRBV5-1 with TRBJ2-1, with TRBD2 identical over 9 bases. The CDR3 runs 14 residues. With V trimmed by 4 bases and J by 4 bases, 3 bases remained unmatched. Germline values: CDR1 SGHRS, CDR2 YFSETQ. The CDR3 reads CASSGGRVYNEQFF. In nucleotides, the CDR3 is TGCGCCAGCAGCGGCGGGAGGGTGTACAATGAGCAGTTCTTC.

The chain joins TRBV2 to TRBJ2-1; 11 bases line up with TRBD2. V trimming: 5 bases; J trimming: 3 bases; junction bases outside the gene matches: 21. Germline CDR1 is SNHLY and CDR2 is FYNNEI. The length of the CDR3 is 21 residues. The CDR3 is CASSLGGHFLAGGRDYNEQFF. The DNA for the CDR3 is TGTGCCAGCAGTCTAGGGGGGCACTTTTTAGCGGGAGGGAGGGACTACAATGAGCAGTTCTTC. The full variable domain, with the rest looked up from reference TRBV2 and TRBJ2-1, is EPEVTQTPSHQVTQMGQEVILRCVPISNHLYFYWYRQILGQKVEFLVSFYNNEISEKSEIFDDQFSVERPDGSNFTLKIRSTKLEDSAMYFCASSLGGHFLAGGRDYNEQFFGPGTRLTVL.

The rearrangement links TRBV5-1 to TRBJ2-1; a weak D match, TRBD2 (12 bases). V was shortened by 3 bases and J by 6 bases, with 28 bases between the two germline ends. This CDR3 has 19 amino acids. Per germline, CDR1 SGHRS and CDR2 YFSETQ. DNA of the CDR3: TGCGCCAGCAGCTCTGGACAGGGGGCTAGCGGGAGGGCGGGCAATGAGCAGTTCTTC. It codes for CASSSGQGASGRAGNEQFF. Full variable domain (rest looked up from reference TRBV5-1 and TRBJ2-1): KAGVTQTPRYLIKTRGQQVTLSCSPISGHRSVSWYQQTPGQGLQFLFEYFSETQRNKGNFPGRFSGRQFSNSRSEMNVSTLELGDSALYLCASSSGQGASGRAGNEQFFGPGTRLTVL.

This chain uses TRBV2 with TRBJ2-6, with D perhaps TRBD2 (5 bases). Germline values: CDR1 SNHLY, CDR2 FYNNEI. The CDR3 spans 13 residues. Trimming took 8 bases from V and 3 from J, leaving 8 bases between them. In DNA, the CDR3 is TGTGCCAGCGGCCGGGGTGGGGCCAACGTCCTGACTTTC. Translating gives CASGRGGANVLTF.

The chain links TRBV20-1 to TRBJ2-7, with no clear D. CDR1 is DFQATT, CDR2 SNEGSKA, per germline (reference sequence). V was trimmed by 3 bases and J by 4 bases, leaving 4 bases between them. The CDR3 contains 10 residues. CDR3 residues: CSASSYEQYF. The CDR3 DNA reads as TGCAGTGCTAGCTCGTACGAGCAGTACTTC.

The rearrangement uses TRBV5-1 and TRBJ2-2; D might be TRBD1 (6 bases). Trimming took off 4 bases at V and 1 base at J, with 8 bases between the two ends. The CDR3 totals 14 residues. Germline values: CDR1 SGHRS, CDR2 YFSETQ. Written as DNA, the CDR3 is TGCGCCAGCAGCGCGGACAGGAACACCGGGGAGCTGTTTTTT. As protein: CASSADRNTGELFF.

A single count supports this clone. The CDR3 bases are TGTGCCAGCAGTTCTAGCGGGAGAGGCGCCGGGGAGCTGTTTTTT. It is translated as CASSSSGRGAGELFF. V gene TRBV6-5 combines with J gene TRBJ2-2; 10 bases match TRBD2. Germline values: CDR1 MNHEY, CDR2 SVGAGI. Trimming took 4 bases from V and 6 from J; bases not matched to a gene: 5. The CDR3 runs 15 residues.

The chain uses TRBV7-2 and TRBJ2-7; possibly TRBD1 for D (6 bases). The CDR3 is 15 residues long. The germline V gene encodes CDR1 SGHTA and CDR2 FQGNSA. V lost 2 bases to trimming and J lost 5 bases, with 16 bases between them. The CDR3 bases are TGTGCCAGCAGCTTAAGCAGGGGCCGCCTCCACGAGCAGTACTTC. Protein: CASSLSRGRLHEQYF.

The V gene is TRBV28, the J gene TRBJ2-1; 7 nucleotides agree with TRBD1. The CDR3 contains 14 residues. Germline CDR1 reads MDHEN; CDR2 reads SYDVKM. V trimming: 6 bases; J trimming: 4 bases; junction bases outside the gene matches: 6. CDR3 DNA sequence: TGTGCCAGCAGGGCCGGGACAGCTTACAATGAGCAGTTCTTC. Its translation is CASRAGTAYNEQFF.

V and J are TRBV28 and TRBJ2-7, with TRBD1 matching 9 bases. The V gene's germline CDR1 is MDHEN and CDR2 SYDVKM. The junction had 9 bases not matched to a gene; V was cut back by 6 bases and J by 6 bases. The CDR3 contains 14 residues. CDR3: CASSVTGGSGEQYF. The CDR3 DNA follows: TGTGCCAGCAGCGTGACAGGGGGTTCGGGCGAGCAGTACTTC.

About this clone itself: Within the sample, other DNA sequences also encode this same CDR3. The V gene is TRBV9, the J gene TRBJ2-1; TRBD2 matches 10 bases. CDR1 SGDLS and CDR2 YYNGEE come from the germline V gene. The CDR3 spans 15 residues. J lost 3 bases, V lost 3 bases, and 3 bases had no gene match. The CDR3 coding sequence is TGTGCCAGCAGCGCAAGCGGGAGGGTCTACAATGAGCAGTTCTTC. This codes for CASSASGRVYNEQFF.

This clone was counted between two and nine times. The chain employs TRBV27 and TRBJ2-7; tentatively, D is TRBD1 (6 bases). The CDR3 has 14 amino acids. Trimming stripped 3 bases from V and 1 base from J, with 10 bases between. CDR1 and CDR2 from the germline V gene are MNHEY and SMNVEV (reference sequence). The CDR3, as DNA: TGTGCCAGCAGTTTCTCCAGGGGTTCCTACGAGCAGTACTTC. Translated, it gives CASSFSRGSYEQYF.

V is TRBV15 and J is TRBJ2-3; no reliable D call. Trimming shortened V by 5 bases and J by 0 bases, and 15 bases separated the two germline ends. Germline loops: CDR1 LNHNV, CDR2 YYDKDF (reference sequence). This CDR3 comprises 16 residues. DNA of the CDR3: TGTGCCACCAGCGTCCTAGAAAGTACTAGCACAGATACGCAGTATTTT. This gives the protein CATSVLESTSTDTQYF.

This clone was detected only a few times. This rearrangement joins TRBV4-1 to TRBJ1-2; no definite D call. The CDR3 runs to 14 residues. Trimming removed 3 bases at V and 4 bases at J, with 12 bases between. Germline V gene lookup returns CDR1 MGHRA and CDR2 YSYEKL. In DNA form, the CDR3 reads TGCGCCAGCAGCCACAACAGCCTAACCTATGGCTACACCTTC. Its translation is CASSHNSLTYGYTF.

This chain uses TRBV27 with TRBJ1-2; D unresolved. Per germline, CDR1 MNHEY and CDR2 SMNVEV (reference sequence). The CDR3 is made up of 13 amino acids. V lost 3 bases to trimming and J lost 4 bases, with 9 bases between them. CDR3 region: CASSFNSGYGYTF. Written as DNA, the CDR3 is TGTGCCAGCAGTTTCAACAGCGGCTATGGCTACACCTTC.

This clone showed up just a few times. The rearrangement joins TRBV29-1 to TRBJ1-2, with TRBD1 matching over 8 bases. The CDR3 contains 13 residues. Germline-derived CDR1 and CDR2 are SQVTM and ANQGSEA. J gave up 8 bases and V 1 base, and 6 bases lay outside the gene matches. The CDR3, as DNA: TGCAGCGTTGAAGGCAGGGGGCTTCTGGGCTACACCTTC. Translation gives CSVEGRGLLGYTF.

This rearrangement joins TRBV4-1 to TRBJ2-3; TRBD2 is a possible D gene (6 bases). In germline, CDR1 is MGHRA, CDR2 YSYEKL. This CDR3 is 15 amino acids long. Trimming took off 5 bases at V and 6 bases at J, with 18 bases between the two ends. For the CDR3, the DNA is TGCGCCAGCAGCGAGAGTAGCGGCCACATGGATACGCAGTATTTT. Translated: CASSESSGHMDTQYF.

The chain couples TRBV30 to TRBJ1-1; tentatively, D is TRBD1 (5 bases). V dropped 2 bases and J dropped 3 bases, with 16 bases sitting between them. Per germline, CDR1 GTSNPN and CDR2 SVGIG (reference sequence). This CDR3 has 15 amino acids. The CDR3 DNA sequence: TGTGCCTGGAGTCTGGGCCCAGGGAGGTACACTGAAGCTTTCTTT. Translated, it gives CAWSLGPGRYTEAFF.

J is TRBJ2-3 and V is TRBV4-1; the D gene is possibly TRBD2 (6 bases). Germline CDR1 reads MGHRA; CDR2 reads YSYEKL. The CDR3 extends over 18 amino acids. V gave up 0 bases and J gave up 0 bases, with 16 bases separating them. CDR3 in DNA: TGCGCCAGCAGCCAAGATATCCCTGGAGGGGATAGCACAGATACGCAGTATTTT. Translating gives CASSQDIPGGDSTDTQYF.